Listed below are T cell receptor beta chains from one sample, sequenced in a study of cytomegalovirus exposure and HLA in healthy donors. TCRdb's copy holds only in-frame clones and misses some; the assay was immunoSEQ multiplex PCR. The sample has roughly 200,000 clones; around 80% are singletons. The sample was PBMCs. The receptor set was obtained from a boy aged 2 to 9 in good health and CMV-seronegative. CDR3s include the opening cysteine and the closing phenylalanine or tryptophan. D genes are given only for firm matches. Size values are once, few and many counts, or a class for expanded clones, and some rows have none.

j_call v_call d_call clone_size cdr3_aa cdr3_nt
TRBJ1-1 TRBV5-1 - - CASSLAPGSPTEAFF TGCGCCAGCAGCTTGGCTCCGGGGAGCCCCACTGAAGCTTTCTTT
TRBJ1-1 TRBV27 - - CASSFAARSATEAFF TGTGCCAGCAGTTTTGCGGCCAGAAGCGCCACTGAAGCTTTCTTT
TRBJ2-3 TRBV30 TRBD2 - CAWSVLGGADTQYF TGTGCCTGGAGTGTACTCGGGGGGGCAGATACGCAGTATTTT
TRBJ1-2 TRBV4-2 TRBD1 - CASSQPDRDLRGYTF TGTGCCAGCAGCCAGCCGGACAGGGATCTACGTGGCTACACCTTC
TRBJ2-7 TRBV4-1 - - CASSQDPASSYEQYF TGCGCCAGCAGCCAAGATCCCGCTAGCTCCTACGAGCAGTACTTC
TRBJ2-7 TRBV4-2 TRBD2 - CASSQGGGYSYEQYF TGTGCCAGCAGCCAAGGCGGGGGTTACTCCTACGAGCAGTACTTC
TRBJ2-2 TRBV2 - few CASSERGELFF TGTGCCAGCAGTGAGCGAGGGGAGCTGTTTTTT
TRBJ1-4 TRBV27 TRBD1 few CASSLQGTGFEKLFF TGTGCCAGCAGTTTACAGGGGACAGGGTTTGAAAAACTGTTTTTT
TRBJ1-2 TRBV13 - - CASSLGRARGYTF TGTGCCAGCAGCTTAGGCAGGGCGCGTGGCTACACCTTC
TRBJ1-1 TRBV27 - - CASGQIYEAFF TGTGCCAGCGGACAAATTTATGAAGCTTTCTTT
TRBJ2-3 TRBV7-2 - - CASSLVDSGRTDTQYF TGTGCCAGCAGCTTAGTGGATAGCGGACGTACAGATACGCAGTATTTT
TRBJ2-7 TRBV10-2 - - CASSRSAPQVVDEQYF TGCGCCAGCAGTCGTTCGGCCCCCCAGGTCGTCGACGAGCAGTACTTC
TRBJ2-5 TRBV6-1 TRBD2 - CASSEASGGETQYF TGTGCCAGCAGTGAAGCCAGCGGGGGGGAGACCCAGTACTTC
TRBJ2-1 TRBV13 - - CASSFAGSSYNEQFF TGTGCCAGCAGCTTCGCCGGGAGCTCCTACAATGAGCAGTTCTTC
TRBJ2-1 TRBV7-6 TRBD2 - CASSSTGLAAGLSSYNEQFF TGTGCCAGCAGCTCCACCGGACTAGCGGCCGGACTAAGCTCCTACAATGAGCAGTTCTTC
TRBJ2-1 TRBV2 - - CASSESASGEQFF TGTGCCAGCAGTGAATCGGCCTCGGGTGAGCAGTTCTTC
TRBJ1-6 TRBV19 - - CASSTRGSPLHF TGTGCCAGTAGTACCAGGGGATCACCCCTCCACTTT
TRBJ1-2 TRBV7-9 - - CASSYQTGGYGYTF TGTGCCAGCAGCTATCAGACAGGCGGCTATGGCTACACCTTC
TRBJ2-7 TRBV6-5 TRBD1 - CASSWGQARSYEQYF TGTGCCAGCAGTTGGGGACAGGCTCGCTCCTACGAGCAGTACTTC
TRBJ2-3 TRBV7-2 TRBD2 - CASSPPTSGRAEDTQYF TGTGCCAGCAGCCCGCCAACTAGCGGGAGGGCCGAAGATACGCAGTATTTT
TRBJ1-4 TRBV5-6 - - CASSQSVGEKLFF TGTGCCAGCAGCCAGTCTGTCGGGGAAAAACTGTTTTTT
TRBJ1-1 TRBV7-8 - - CASSFAENTEAFF TGTGCCAGCAGCTTCGCAGAGAACACTGAAGCTTTCTTT
TRBJ2-1 TRBV30 TRBD2 - CAWIAGGSNEQFF TGTGCCTGGATAGCGGGAGGGTCCAATGAGCAGTTCTTC
TRBJ2-1 TRBV2 - - CASRANTGGDREQFF TGTGCCAGCAGGGCTAACACTGGCGGGGACCGTGAGCAGTTCTTC
TRBJ2-3 TRBV2 - - CASSPYTDTQYF TGTGCCAGCTCACCCTACACAGATACGCAGTATTTT
TRBJ2-1 TRBV15 - - CATSRDAASEDEQFF TGTGCCACCAGCAGAGACGCAGCTTCTGAGGATGAGCAGTTCTTC
TRBJ1-1 TRBV4-1 - - CASSPGGGEMLSEAFF TGCGCCAGCAGCCCCGGGGGGGGCGAGATGCTATCGGAAGCTTTCTTT
TRBJ1-2 TRBV27 - - CASASTEHYGYTF TGTGCCAGCGCCTCGACAGAACACTATGGCTACACCTTC
TRBJ2-6 TRBV18 - - CASSPTVAGANVLTF TGTGCCAGCTCACCAACGGTAGCTGGGGCCAACGTCCTGACTTTC
TRBJ2-7 TRBV6-1 TRBD1 - CASSESGQHYEQYF TGTGCCAGCAGTGAGTCGGGACAGCACTACGAGCAGTACTTC
TRBJ1-1 TRBV6-1 - - CASSPQTGRNTEAFF TGTGCCAGCAGTCCCCAGACAGGCCGGAACACTGAAGCTTTCTTT
TRBJ2-7 TRBV14 TRBD2 - CASSPQRTRGGRYEQYF TGTGCCAGCAGCCCACAACGGACCCGCGGGGGTCGCTACGAGCAGTACTTC
TRBJ2-3 TRBV7-2 TRBD2 once CASSLSSGADTQYF TGTGCCAGCAGCTTGTCTAGCGGGGCAGATACGCAGTATTTT
TRBJ2-5 TRBV30 - - CAWSVQAVPQETQYF TGTGCCTGGAGTGTACAGGCCGTCCCCCAAGAGACCCAGTACTTC
TRBJ2-7 TRBV2 - - CASRGTGNEQYF TGTGCCAGCAGAGGTACAGGGAACGAGCAGTACTTC
TRBJ2-5 TRBV13 - - CASSSGLSQETQYF TGTGCCAGCAGCTCGGGACTCAGCCAAGAGACCCAGTACTTC
TRBJ2-7 TRBV27 TRBD2 - CASSLILAGGPNEQYF TGTGCCAGCAGCCTAATTCTAGCGGGGGGGCCCAACGAGCAGTACTTC
TRBJ2-1 TRBV9 - - CASSVTSVDEQFF TGTGCCAGCAGCGTCACTAGTGTGGATGAGCAGTTCTTC
TRBJ1-1 TRBV30 - - CAWGGPGTEAFF TGTGCCTGGGGTGGGCCCGGGACTGAAGCTTTCTTT
TRBJ2-7 TRBV7-2 - - CASTTSGGEQYF TGTGCCAGCACTACTTCCGGGGGCGAGCAGTACTTC
TRBJ2-1 TRBV6-1 - - CASSGDLSSYNEQFF TGTGCCAGCAGTGGGGACTTAAGCTCCTACAATGAGCAGTTCTTC
TRBJ2-3 TRBV29-1 - - CSVYFSDTQYF TGCAGCGTTTATTTTTCGGATACGCAGTATTTT
TRBJ2-7 TRBV30 - - CAWSGRTASSYEQYF TGTGCCTGGAGTGGGAGGACAGCGAGCTCCTACGAGCAGTACTTC
TRBJ2-1 TRBV5-1 TRBD2 - CASSSQPGLAGDEQFF TGCGCCAGCAGCTCGCAGCCGGGACTAGCGGGGGATGAGCAGTTCTTC
TRBJ2-3 TRBV28 - - CASSHRTLGDTQYF TGTGCCAGCAGTCATCGGACTTTGGGGGATACGCAGTATTTT
TRBJ2-3 TRBV9 TRBD2 - CASSFRGGVTDTQYF TGTGCCAGCAGCTTCCGCGGGGGGGTCACAGATACGCAGTATTTT
TRBJ1-4 TRBV5-4 TRBD1 few CASSLAQGTNEKLFF TGTGCCAGCAGCTTGGCACAGGGGACTAATGAAAAACTGTTTTTT
TRBJ2-2 TRBV13 - - CASSPPGTSNTGELFF TGTGCCAGCAGCCCCCCCGGGACTTCGAACACCGGGGAGCTGTTTTTT
TRBJ1-2 TRBV27 - - CASSLSGARGYTF TGTGCCAGCAGTTTATCAGGGGCCCGGGGCTACACCTTC
TRBJ2-6 TRBV7-9 - - CSSSNNPQGSGANVLTF TGTTCCAGCAGCAATAATCCCCAGGGCTCTGGGGCCAACGTCCTGACTTTC
TRBJ2-5 TRBV5-1 - - CASSITRRETQYF TGCGCCAGCAGCATCACCCGTAGAGAGACCCAGTACTTC
TRBJ1-1 TRBV6-5 - - CASQGFNTEAFF TGTGCCAGCCAGGGATTTAACACTGAAGCTTTCTTT
TRBJ2-7 TRBV29-1 - - CSVGRTAYEQYF TGCAGCGTTGGACGGACAGCCTACGAGCAGTACTTC
TRBJ1-1 TRBV30 - few CAWSVRLGGTEAFF TGTGCCTGGAGTGTCCGTCTGGGGGGCACTGAAGCTTTCTTT
TRBJ2-3 TRBV2 TRBD2 - CASPQGLAGTF TGTGCCAGCCCGCAGGGACTAGCGGGTACTTTT